Below, one TCR beta chain is given with its context. Living in under 30 US areas, the participants were between 18 and 89 years of age. Cohort assignment relied on participant-reported clinical history. Original analysis: Amplification of reference gene primers provided the estimated nucleated cell counts. Repertoires were generated with immunoSEQ multiplex PCR, while TCRdb's copy carries only in-frame clones and drops some. V and J calls and clone size are those listed in that table; D and trimming were worked out from the DNA. The table has around 250,000 clones, roughly 80% seen once. The data were obtained in a study of blood T cell repertoires in COVID-19. Overall study: COVID-19 samples from acute and convalescent phases originated in the United States, Italy and Spain.

The sample consisted of PBMCs or T cells enriched from blood (not recorded which). This receptor was taken from a man in his thirties or forties with acute COVID-19.

The CDR3 DNA follows: TGTGCCAGCAGCAAACGGGGGGACGAGCAGTACGTC. It is translated as CASSKRGDEQYV. The chain employs TRBV12-3 or TRBV12-4 and TRBJ2-7; 7 bases are shared with TRBD2. J gave up 5 bases and V 6 bases, and 4 bases lay outside the gene matches. This CDR3 is 12 amino acids long.